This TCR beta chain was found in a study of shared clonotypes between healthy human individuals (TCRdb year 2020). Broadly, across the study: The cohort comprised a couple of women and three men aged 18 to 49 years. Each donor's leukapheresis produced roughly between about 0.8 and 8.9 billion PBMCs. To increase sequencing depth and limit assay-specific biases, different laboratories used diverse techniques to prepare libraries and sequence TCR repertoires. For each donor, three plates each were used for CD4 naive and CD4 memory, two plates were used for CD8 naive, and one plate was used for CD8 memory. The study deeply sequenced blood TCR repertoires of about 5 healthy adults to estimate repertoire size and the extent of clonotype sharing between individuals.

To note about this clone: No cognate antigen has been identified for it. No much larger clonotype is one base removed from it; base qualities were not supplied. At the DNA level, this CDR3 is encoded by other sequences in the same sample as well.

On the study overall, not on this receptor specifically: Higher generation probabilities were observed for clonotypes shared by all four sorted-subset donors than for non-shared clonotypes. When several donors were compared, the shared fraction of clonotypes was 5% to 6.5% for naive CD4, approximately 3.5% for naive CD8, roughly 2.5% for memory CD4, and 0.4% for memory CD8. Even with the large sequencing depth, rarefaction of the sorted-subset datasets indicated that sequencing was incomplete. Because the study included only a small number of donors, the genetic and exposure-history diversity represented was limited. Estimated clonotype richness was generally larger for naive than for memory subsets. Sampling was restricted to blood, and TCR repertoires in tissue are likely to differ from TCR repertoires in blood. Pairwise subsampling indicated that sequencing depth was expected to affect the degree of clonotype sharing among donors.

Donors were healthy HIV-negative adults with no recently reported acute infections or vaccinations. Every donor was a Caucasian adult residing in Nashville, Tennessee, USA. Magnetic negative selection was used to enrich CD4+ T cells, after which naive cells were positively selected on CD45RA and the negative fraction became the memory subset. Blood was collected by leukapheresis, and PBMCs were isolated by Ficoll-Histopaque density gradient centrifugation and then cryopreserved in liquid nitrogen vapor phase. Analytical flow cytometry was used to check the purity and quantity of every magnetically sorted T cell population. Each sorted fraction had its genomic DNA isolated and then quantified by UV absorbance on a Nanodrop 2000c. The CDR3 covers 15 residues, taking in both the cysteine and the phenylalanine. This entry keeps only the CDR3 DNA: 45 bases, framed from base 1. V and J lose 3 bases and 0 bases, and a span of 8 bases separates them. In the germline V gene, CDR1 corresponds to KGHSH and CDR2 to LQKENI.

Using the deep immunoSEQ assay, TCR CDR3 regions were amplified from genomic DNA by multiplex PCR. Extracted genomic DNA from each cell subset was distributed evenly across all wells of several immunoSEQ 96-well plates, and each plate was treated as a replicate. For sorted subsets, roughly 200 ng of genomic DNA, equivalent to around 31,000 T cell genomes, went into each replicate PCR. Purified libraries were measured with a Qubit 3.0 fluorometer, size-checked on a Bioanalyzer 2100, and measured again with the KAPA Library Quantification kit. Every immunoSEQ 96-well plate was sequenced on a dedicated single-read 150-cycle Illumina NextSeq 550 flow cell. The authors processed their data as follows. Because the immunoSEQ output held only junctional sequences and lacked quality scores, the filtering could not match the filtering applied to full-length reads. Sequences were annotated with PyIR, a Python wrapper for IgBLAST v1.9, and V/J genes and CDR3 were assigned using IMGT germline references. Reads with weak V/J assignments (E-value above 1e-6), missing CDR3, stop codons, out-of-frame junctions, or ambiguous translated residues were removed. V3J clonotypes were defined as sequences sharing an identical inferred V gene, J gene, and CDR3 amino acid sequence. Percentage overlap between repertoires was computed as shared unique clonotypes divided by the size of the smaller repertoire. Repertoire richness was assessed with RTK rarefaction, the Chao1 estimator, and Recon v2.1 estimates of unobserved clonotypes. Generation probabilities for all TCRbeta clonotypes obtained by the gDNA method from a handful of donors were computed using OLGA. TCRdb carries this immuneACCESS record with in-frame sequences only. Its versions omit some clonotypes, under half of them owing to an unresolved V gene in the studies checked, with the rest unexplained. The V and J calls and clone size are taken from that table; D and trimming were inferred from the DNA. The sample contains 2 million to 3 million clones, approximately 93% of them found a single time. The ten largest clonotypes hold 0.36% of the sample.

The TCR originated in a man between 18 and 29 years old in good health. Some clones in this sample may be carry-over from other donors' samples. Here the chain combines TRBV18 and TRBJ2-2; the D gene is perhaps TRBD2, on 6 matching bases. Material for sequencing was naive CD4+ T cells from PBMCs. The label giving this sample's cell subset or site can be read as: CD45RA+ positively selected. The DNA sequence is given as TGTGCCAGCTCACCCCAGCGGGCGAACACCGGGGAGCTGTTTTTT. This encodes CASSPQRANTGELFF. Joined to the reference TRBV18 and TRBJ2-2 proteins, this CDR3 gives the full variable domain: NAGVMQNPRHLVRRRGQEARLRCSPMKGHSHVYWYRQLPEEGLKFMVYLQKENIIDESGMPKERFSAEFPKEGPSILRIQQVVRGDSAAYFCASSPQRANTGELFFGEGSRLTVL.